Listed here is a single T cell receptor (beta chain). The antigen is undetermined. Blood was collected once per donor into heparin, averaging around 0.11 L. CD4+ cells of the naive, central memory, regulatory and stem cell-like memory types were sorted via CD45RO/CCR7/CD25/CD127/CD95/CD27. This sample is part of a study of beta chain features in type 1 diabetes. Study information: On cell yields, gender and age, patients and healthy donors were similar. Study conclusions and caveats: Type 1 diabetes patients showed a moderate but significant shortening of TCRB CDR3s in all four CD4+ subsets. TCRB repertoires of naive, central memory and Treg cells appeared more similar among patients than among healthy donors.

Reverse transcribing all isolated RNA meant expressed TCRB transcripts were sequenced. Here immunoSEQ multiplex PCR was the method, and the copy in TCRdb shows in-frame clones only, minus some. Among more than 250,000 clones listed, around 16% were seen once. Sequencing was performed on naive CD4+ T cells from blood. This clonotype was obtained from a man aged 18 to 29 with type 1 diabetes.

CDR3 residues: CASSLPDFRGQFF. CDR3 in DNA: TGTGCCAGCAGCTTACCGGACTTCAGGGGGCAGTTCTTC. J is TRBJ2-1 and V is TRBV7-2, with D perhaps TRBD1 (6 bases). Germline values: CDR1 SGHTA, CDR2 FQGNSA. The CDR3 consists of 13 residues. The germline V and J ends were trimmed by 2 bases and 12 bases, with 14 bases remaining between them.